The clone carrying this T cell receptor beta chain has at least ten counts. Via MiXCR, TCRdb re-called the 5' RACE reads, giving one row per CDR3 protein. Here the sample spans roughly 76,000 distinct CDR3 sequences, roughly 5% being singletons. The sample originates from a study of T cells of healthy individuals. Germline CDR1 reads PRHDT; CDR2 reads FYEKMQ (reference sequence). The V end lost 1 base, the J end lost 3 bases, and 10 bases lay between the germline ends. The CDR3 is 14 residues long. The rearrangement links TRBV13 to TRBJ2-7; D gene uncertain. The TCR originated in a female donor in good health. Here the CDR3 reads CASSLATTIYEQYF. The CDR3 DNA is TGTGCCAGCAGCTTAGCAACAACAATCTACGAGCAGTACTTC.